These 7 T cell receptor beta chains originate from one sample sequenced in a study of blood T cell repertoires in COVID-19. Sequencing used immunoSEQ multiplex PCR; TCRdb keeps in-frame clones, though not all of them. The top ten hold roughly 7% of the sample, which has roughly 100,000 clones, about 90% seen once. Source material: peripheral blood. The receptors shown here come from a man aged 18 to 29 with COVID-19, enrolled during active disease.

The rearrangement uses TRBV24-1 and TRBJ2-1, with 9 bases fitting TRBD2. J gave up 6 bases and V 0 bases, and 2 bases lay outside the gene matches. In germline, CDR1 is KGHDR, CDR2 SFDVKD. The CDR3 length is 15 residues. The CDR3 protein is CATSDLVSGSNEQFF. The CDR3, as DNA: TGTGCCACCAGTGATTTGGTTAGCGGGAGCAATGAGCAGTTCTTC.

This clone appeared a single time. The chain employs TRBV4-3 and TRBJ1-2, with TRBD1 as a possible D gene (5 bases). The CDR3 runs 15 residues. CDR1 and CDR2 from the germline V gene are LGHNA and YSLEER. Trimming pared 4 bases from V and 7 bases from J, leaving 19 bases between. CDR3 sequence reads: CASSPGPILGSGYTF. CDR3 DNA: TGCGCCAGCAGCCCAGGGCCAATCCTAGGCAGTGGCTACACCTTC.

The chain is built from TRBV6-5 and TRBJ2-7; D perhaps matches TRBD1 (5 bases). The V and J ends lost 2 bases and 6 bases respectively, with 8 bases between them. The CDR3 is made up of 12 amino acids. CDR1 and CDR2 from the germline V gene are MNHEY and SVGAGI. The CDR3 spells CASSYTGSEQYF. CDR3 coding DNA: TGTGCCAGCAGTTACACAGGATCCGAGCAGTACTTC.

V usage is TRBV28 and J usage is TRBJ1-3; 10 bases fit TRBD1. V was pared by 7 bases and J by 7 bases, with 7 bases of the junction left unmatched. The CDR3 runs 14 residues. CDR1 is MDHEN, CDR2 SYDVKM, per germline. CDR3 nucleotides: TGTGCCAGCAACCGACAGGGGGCCTGGAACACCATATATTTT. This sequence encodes CASNRQGAWNTIYF.

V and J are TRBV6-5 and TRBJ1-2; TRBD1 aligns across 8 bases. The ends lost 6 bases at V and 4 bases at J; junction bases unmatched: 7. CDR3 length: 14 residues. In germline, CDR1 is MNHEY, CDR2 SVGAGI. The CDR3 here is CASSQDRDVYGYTF. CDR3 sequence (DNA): TGTGCCAGCAGCCAGGACAGGGACGTCTATGGCTACACCTTC.

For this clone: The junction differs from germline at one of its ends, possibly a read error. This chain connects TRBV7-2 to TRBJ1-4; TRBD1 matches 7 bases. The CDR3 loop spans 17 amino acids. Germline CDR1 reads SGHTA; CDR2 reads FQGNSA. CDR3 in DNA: TGTGCCAGCAGCTTATATCTCGTGGGGACAGCTAATGAAAAACTGCTTTTT. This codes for CASSLYLVGTANEKLLF.

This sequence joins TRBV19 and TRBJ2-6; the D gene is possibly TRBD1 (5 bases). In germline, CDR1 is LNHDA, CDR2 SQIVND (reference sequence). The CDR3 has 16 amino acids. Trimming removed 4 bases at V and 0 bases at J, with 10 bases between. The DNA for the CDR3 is TGTGCCAGTAGTACCCACAGGTTCTCTGGGGCCAACGTCCTGACTTTC. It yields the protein CASSTHRFSGANVLTF. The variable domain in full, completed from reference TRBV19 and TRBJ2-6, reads DGGITQSPKYLFRKEGQNVTLSCEQNLNHDAMYWYRQDPGQGLRLIYYSQIVNDFQKGDIAEGYSVSREKKESFPLTVTSAQKNPTAFYLCASSTHRFSGANVLTFGAGSRLTVL.